The text below deals with one T cell receptor beta chain. This clone was picked up a small number of times. Its cognate antigen has yet to be identified. The sample holds no much larger clone one base away, and base qualities are not on file. CDR1 SQVTM and CDR2 ANQGSEA are derived from the germline V gene. There are 16 amino acids in the CDR3, from cysteine to phenylalanine inclusive. The retained sequence is limited to the CDR3, 48 bases, with the frame set at the first base. V and J are truncated by 4 bases and 1 base respectively, leaving an intervening sequence of 17 bases. This entry comes from a study of beta chain features in type 1 diabetes (dated by TCRdb to 2017 to 2018). For context, the study as a whole: Mean age, gender distribution, total cell number and subset yield did not differ between patients and healthy donors. A total of about 100 million sorted cells were examined across all samples, and RNA yield correlated strongly with the number of cells per subset. The study compared the TCRB repertoires of sorted circulating CD4+ T cell subsets in recently diagnosed type 1 diabetes patients with those in matched healthy donors. Regulatory and stem cell-like memory subsets were obtained from only 8 patients and about eight healthy donors, while naive and central memory subsets were obtained from all 28 donors. The paper as a whole reports these results and caveats: Patients with type 1 diabetes made fewer insertions and deleted more nucleotides at VDJ recombination sites, implying thymic rearrangement abnormalities. Only small numbers of individuals were included in the HLA sub-analyses, which left unresolved whether HLA type had any influence on TCRB rearrangement. Type 1 diabetes patients showed a moderate but significant shortening of TCRB CDR3 length in all four CD4+ subsets. Naive, central memory and regulatory TCRB repertoires appeared to be more similar among patients than among healthy donors. Sequencing cDNA rather than genomic DNA could over-represent highly expressing activated cells, although activation and CD3 levels did not differ between groups. PCR may preferentially amplify shorter templates, but because patient and control samples were amplified and corrected together, any resulting skew would affect both groups equally.

The entire isolated RNA was reverse transcribed using the High Capacity cDNA Reverse Transcription Kit, and thus expressed TCRB transcripts were sequenced. Deep immunoSEQ sequencing was applied to naive, central memory and regulatory T cell samples, giving an average of approximately 3.8 million total reads per sample. After sorted cells were lysed in RLT buffer, RNA was extracted with DNase-treated RNeasy Micro or Mini kits, with the choice depending on cell number. To prevent cross-contamination, every cell subset was processed on its own, while patient and healthy donor samples were processed together. The immunoSEQ multiplex PCR was used to amplify TCRB sequences from cDNA, generating 87-bp fragments that spanned the CDR3 region. Amplicons were sequenced on the Illumina HiSeq platform. Under the source paper's analysis protocol: PCR bias was corrected computationally using synthetic template baselines, and reads within Hamming distance 2 were collapsed, with unmergeable singletons discarded. Reads were aligned to IMGT to assign V, D and J genes, CDR3 length, and insertions or deletions at six rearrangement sites. Within each subset, clonotype counts were normalized to sorted cell number, and only after that were true diversity and Gini coefficients computed with the tcR R package. The overlap coefficient, calculated on TCRB nucleotide sequences, was used to quantify repertoire sharing. As a proxy for the pre-selection repertoire, out-of-frame TCRB sequences from naive cells were analyzed. What TCRdb holds here is the immuneACCESS table cut down to in-frame rearrangements. Part of the clones is not present; checked against another copy, under half of the missing clones reflect an unresolved V gene, and the others are unexplained. V and J calls plus clone size are reproduced from that table; the DNA served to infer D and trimming. This sample gives some 250,000 clones in total; 11% to 15% of them show up just once. The top ten clonotypes cover approximately 0.018% of the sample.

Each donor gave one peripheral blood draw, about 110 mL on average, collected into heparinised tubes. Naive, central memory, regulatory and stem cell-like memory CD4+ T cells were sorted on a BD FACSAria II using a panel including CD45RO, CCR7, CD25, CD127, CD95 and CD27. Purity was above 95% for every sorted population. PBMCs were isolated right away by Lymphoprep density gradient centrifugation and were stained directly, without culture. So that batch effects would be minimized, each experiment stained and sorted samples in pairs, pairing one healthy donor with one patient. The sample consisted of naive CD4+ T cells from blood. The sample's cell subset or site label, in plain terms: true naive CD4+ T cells. The receptor comes from a man younger than 45 with type 1 diabetes. The V and J segments used are TRBV29-1 and TRBJ2-1; TRBD2 might be the D gene, on 5 matching bases. The sequence in DNA is TGCAGCGTTGCCCGCACGGGAAGTACTTCCTACAATGAGCAGTTCTTC. Its coded protein is CSVARTGSTSYNEQFF.